The rows below give T cell receptor beta chains drawn from one sample of a study of shared clonotypes between healthy human individuals. Sequenced by immunoSEQ multiplex PCR; TCRdb stores in-frame clones only, minus some. The table has around 2.3 million clones, nearly 97% seen once. Sequences were obtained from naive CD4+ T cells sorted from blood. These receptors were obtained from a man aged 18 to 29 in good health. Each CDR3 is given with its conserved first and last residue. A D gene is named only where the DNA matches it firmly. Some rows have no size entry. The others give once, few or many, or a class for an expanded clone.

13 | TRBJ2-5 | NA | TRBV7-2 | NA | CASSLLNQETQYF | TGTGCCAGCAGCTTATTGAACCAAGAGACCCAGTACTTC
15 | TRBJ1-3 | NA | TRBV28 | NA | CASTWQSNAGNTIYF | TGTGCCAGCACGTGGCAGTCCAATGCTGGAAACACCATATATTTT
14 | TRBJ2-3 | NA | TRBV5-1 | NA | CASRLDGGTDTQYF | TGCGCCAGCAGGCTCGACGGGGGCACAGATACGCAGTATTTT
15 | TRBJ1-2 | NA | TRBV21-1 | NA | CASAKRTETCYGYTF | TGTGCCAGCGCCAAAAGGACGGAGACCTGCTATGGCTACACCTTC
16 | TRBJ1-4 | NA | TRBV5-1 | NA | CASSGGQLGAQEKLFF | TGCGCCAGCAGTGGGGGTCAGCTGGGGGCGCAGGAAAAACTGTTTTTT
13 | TRBJ1-6 | NA | TRBV7-9 | NA | CASSLFGNSPLHF | TGTGCCAGCAGCTTATTCGGGAATTCACCCCTCCACTTT
14 | TRBJ1-1 | NA | TRBV10-3 | NA | CAISEGRMNTEAFF | TGTGCCATCAGTGAAGGCAGGATGAACACTGAAGCTTTCTTT
15 | TRBJ2-1 | NA | TRBV18 | NA | CASSPGPEKYNEQFF | TGTGCCAGCTCACCAGGTCCGGAAAAATACAATGAGCAGTTCTTC
15 | TRBJ2-1 | once | TRBV18 | TRBD1 | CASSLGQGAYNEQFF | TGTGCCAGCTCACTGGGACAGGGGGCATACAATGAGCAGTTCTTC
14 | TRBJ1-6 | NA | TRBV9 | NA | CASSVDGQNSPLHF | TGTGCCAGCAGCGTAGACGGGCAGAATTCACCCCTCCACTTT
14 | TRBJ1-6 | NA | TRBV5-4 | NA | CASSLAERGSPLHF | TGTGCCAGCAGCTTAGCCGAACGGGGTTCACCCCTCCACTTT
12 | TRBJ2-7 | NA | TRBV6-1 | NA | CASKGGAYEQYF | TGTGCCAGCAAGGGCGGAGCCTACGAGCAGTACTTC
15 | TRBJ1-2 | NA | TRBV5-1 | TRBD1 | CASSRGQGATYGYTF | TGCGCCAGCAGCCGCGGACAGGGGGCCACGTATGGCTACACCTTC
15 | TRBJ1-2 | NA | TRBV19 | NA | CASSISGGKVGGYTF | TGTGCCAGTAGTATATCTGGGGGAAAAGTTGGTGGCTACACCTTC
15 | TRBJ2-7 | once | TRBV13 | NA | CASSSGLRGTYEQYF | TGTGCCAGCAGCTCGGGCCTACGAGGTACCTACGAGCAGTACTTC
15 | TRBJ1-5 | NA | TRBV23-1 | TRBD1 | CASIVPTGGNQPQHF | TGCGCCAGCATCGTCCCGACAGGGGGGAATCAGCCCCAGCATTTT
15 | TRBJ1-4 | once | TRBV9 | TRBD1 | CASSATQGSGEKLFF | TGTGCCAGCAGCGCCACACAGGGGAGTGGAGAAAAACTGTTTTTT
15 | TRBJ1-2 | NA | TRBV30 | TRBD1 | CAWLEDTGGAVGYTF | TGTGCCTGGTTAGAGGACACAGGGGGAGCGGTTGGCTACACCTTC
13 | TRBJ1-2 | NA | TRBV28 | NA | CAIREPAIYGYTF | TGTGCCATCCGGGAACCCGCCATCTATGGCTACACCTTC
16 | TRBJ2-5 | NA | TRBV7-2 | NA | CASSPGIGWGQETQYF | TGTGCCAGCAGCCCCGGGATAGGGTGGGGGCAAGAGACCCAGTACTTC
11 | TRBJ2-7 | NA | TRBV18 | TRBD1 | CASSLDREQYF | TGTGCCAGCTCACTGGACAGGGAGCAGTACTTC
13 | TRBJ2-5 | NA | TRBV5-6 | NA | CASSLWLPETQYF | TGTGCCAGCAGCTTGTGGCTCCCAGAGACCCAGTACTTC
15 | TRBJ1-6 | NA | TRBV5-4 | TRBD1 | CASSSTGTGNSPLHF | TGTGCCAGCAGCTCAACCGGGACAGGGAATTCACCCCTCCACTTT
13 | TRBJ1-5 | NA | TRBV5-1 | NA | CASSPDSNQPQHF | TGCGCCAGCAGCCCGGACAGCAATCAGCCCCAGCATTTT
13 | TRBJ2-7 | NA | TRBV5-1 | NA | CASSLGTDYEQYF | TGCGCCAGCAGCTTGGGGACAGATTACGAGCAGTACTTC
12 | TRBJ2-2 | NA | TRBV2 | TRBD2 | CASKRGTGELFF | TGTGCCAGCAAGCGGGGAACCGGGGAGCTGTTTTTT
15 | TRBJ2-2 | NA | TRBV5-1 | NA | CASSGMTVNTGELFF | TGCGCCAGCAGCGGAATGACAGTGAACACCGGGGAGCTGTTTTTT
14 | TRBJ2-7 | NA | TRBV28 | NA | CASSFSGQSYEQYF | TGTGCCAGCAGTTTCTCTGGACAGAGCTACGAGCAGTACTTC
15 | TRBJ2-6 | NA | TRBV6-5 | NA | CASSPGSSGANVLTF | TGTGCCAGCAGTCCAGGGTCCTCTGGGGCCAACGTCCTGACTTTC
15 | TRBJ2-3 | NA | TRBV11-2 | TRBD1 | CASSSRTGFTDTQYF | TGTGCCAGCAGCTCACGGACAGGGTTCACAGATACGCAGTATTTT
17 | TRBJ2-1 | NA | TRBV4-3 | TRBD1 | CASSQEGGPGGRNEQFF | TGCGCCAGCAGCCAAGAAGGTGGCCCAGGGGGCAGGAATGAGCAGTTCTTC
17 | TRBJ1-3 | NA | TRBV2 | TRBD1 | CASSQNTGALSGNTIYF | TGTGCCAGCAGTCAAAATACAGGGGCCCTCTCTGGAAACACCATATATTTT
13 | TRBJ2-3 | NA | TRBV5-1 | NA | CASSLGETDTQYF | TGCGCCAGCAGCTTAGGGGAAACAGATACGCAGTATTTT
15 | TRBJ1-2 | NA | TRBV7-2 | NA | CASSFSGALYYGYTF | TGTGCCAGCAGCTTTTCAGGGGCTCTTTACTATGGCTACACCTTC
13 | TRBJ2-7 | NA | TRBV10-3 | NA | CAISGRDNYEQYF | TGTGCCATCAGTGGCAGGGACAACTACGAGCAGTACTTC
15 | TRBJ2-3 | once | TRBV6-5 | NA | CASSRGQGGADTQYF | TGTGCCAGCTCCAGAGGACAGGGAGGGGCAGATACGCAGTATTTT
17 | TRBJ2-3 | NA | TRBV19 | TRBD2 | CASSRGTSGGTTDTQYF | TGTGCCAGTAGTCGGGGGACTAGCGGGGGGACCACAGATACGCAGTATTTT
13 | TRBJ1-5 | NA | TRBV9 | NA | CASSASNDQPQHF | TGTGCCAGCAGCGCCTCTAATGATCAGCCCCAGCATTTT
16 | TRBJ2-3 | NA | TRBV6-6 | TRBD2 | CASKTGTSGGTGTQYF | TGTGCCAGCAAAACCGGGACTAGCGGGGGAACAGGCACGCAGTATTTT
15 | TRBJ1-2 | NA | TRBV5-4 | TRBD1 | CASRRPGQGFRGYTF | TGTGCCAGCAGGCGCCCGGGACAGGGGTTTCGTGGCTACACCTTC
21 | TRBJ2-1 | NA | TRBV15 | TRBD2 | CATSRDGAGLAGASSYNEQFF | TGTGCCACCAGCAGAGATGGGGCAGGCCTAGCGGGAGCTTCATCCTACAATGAGCAGTTCTTC
13 | TRBJ1-2 | NA | TRBV30 | TRBD1 | CAWSGTGVYGYTF | TGTGCCTGGAGTGGGACAGGGGTCTATGGCTACACCTTC
12 | TRBJ2-5 | NA | TRBV29-1 | NA | CSVQISGETQYF | TGCAGCGTCCAGATTTCCGGGGAGACCCAGTACTTC